The sequence of this T cell receptor (beta chain) was determined in a study of blood T cell repertoires in COVID-19. As handled by the study authors: It was from reference gene primer amplification that nucleated cell counts were estimated. Assay used: immunoSEQ multiplex PCR; TCRdb lists only in-frame clones, some missing. From that table come the V and J calls and clone size; the DNA was used to work out D and trimming. Among approximately 220,000 clones listed, roughly 80% were seen once. This clone appeared a few times. Germline V CDR1 and CDR2: SGHRS, YFSETQ. Trimming cost V 0 bases and J 2 bases; bases outside gene matches: 3. The CDR3 length is 16 residues.

Sequenced sample: peripheral blood. The V call is TRBV5-1, the J call TRBJ2-3, with 10 bases matching TRBD2. The receptor was isolated from an elderly woman with acute or convalescent COVID-19. CDR3: CASSLGGLADTDTQYF. As DNA, the CDR3 is TGCGCCAGCAGCTTGGGAGGACTAGCGGACACAGATACGCAGTATTTT.